The 22 T cell receptor beta chains below all came from one sample that was sequenced in a study of Ad26.COV2.S vaccination and SARS-CoV-2 variants (dated by TCRdb to the early 2020s). The label giving this sample's time point can be read as: individuals recovered from natural SARS-CoV-2 infection. Library preparation employed the immunoSEQ multiplex PCR assay. What TCRdb holds here is the immuneACCESS table cut down to in-frame rearrangements. Part of the clones is not present; checked against another copy, under half of the missing clones reflect an unresolved V gene, and the others are unexplained. The sample has under 150,000 clones on record, about nine tenths of them singletons. Around 5% of the sample goes to the ten largest clones. Sequencing was performed on peripheral blood, taken after recovery from COVID-19. All receptors derive from a human donor who had recovered from COVID-19.

The genes are TRBV6-2 or TRBV6-3 and TRBJ1-3; D is unclear. Germline lookup yields CDR1 MNHEY and CDR2 SVGEGT. CDR3 length: 15 amino acids. Trimming took 2 bases from V and 0 from J, leaving 8 bases between them. The CDR3 bases are TGTGCCAGCAGTTACACCGGGAGCTCTGGAAACACCATATATTTT. Translated, it gives CASSYTGSSGNTIYF.

The chain has TRBV7-8 and TRBJ1-3; the D is unclear. The CDR3 runs 14 residues. The germline V gene encodes CDR1 SGHVS and CDR2 FQNEAQ. Trimming pared 2 bases from V and 2 bases from J, leaving 7 bases between. CDR3 sequence reads: CASSLYGPGNTIYF. CDR3 DNA sequence: TGTGCCAGCAGCTTATACGGACCTGGAAACACCATATATTTT.

The gene calls are TRBV2 and TRBJ1-2; 8 bases are shared with TRBD1. This CDR3 has 13 amino acids. CDR1 and CDR2 (germline): SNHLY, FYNNEI. Losses at the gene ends were 5 bases for V and 4 bases for J; bases not matched to a gene: 3. The CDR3 spells CASSTTGGYGYTF. The CDR3 DNA is TGTGCCAGCAGTACTACAGGGGGCTATGGCTACACCTTC.

This chain connects TRBV12-2 to TRBJ2-1; the table gives TRBD2 as D, unverified against the DNA. TRBV12-2 is annotated as a pseudogene. The CDR3 runs to 15 residues. The CDR3 sequence is CASRLAGGSYNEQFF. The CDR3 nucleotides read TGTGCAAGTCGCTTAGCGGGGGGCTCCTACAATGAGCAGTTCTTC.

The chain links TRBV3-1 (or the pseudogene TRBV3-2) to TRBJ1-3; a weak D match, TRBD1 (5 bases). Germline CDR1 reads LGHDT; CDR2 reads YNNKEL (reference sequence). The length of the CDR3 is 16 residues. V gave up 3 bases and J gave up 4 bases, with 16 bases separating them. CDR3 DNA sequence: TGTGCCAGCAGCCATGGGGGAGGAGGAGCCGGAAACACCATATATTTT. It codes for CASSHGGGGAGNTIYF.

The rearrangement links TRBV27 to TRBJ2-1; 7 bases are shared with TRBD2. CDR1 and CDR2 from the germline V gene are MNHEY and SMNVEV (reference sequence). CDR3 size: 15 residues. V gave up 2 bases and J gave up 8 bases; unmatched junction bases: 9. The CDR3 DNA sequence: TGTGCCAGCAGTTTACGGGGGGAGGCGTGGCATGAGCAGTTCTTC. It yields the protein CASSLRGEAWHEQFF.

The CDR3 loop reads CASSKGPVKGYTLKAEAFF. CDR3 sequence (DNA): TGTGCCAGCAGTAAAGGGCCAGTCAAAGGATACACACTGAAGGCTGAAGCTTTCTTT. J is TRBJ1-1 and V is TRBV2; no firm D call. Germline V gene data show CDR1 as SNHLY and CDR2 as FYNNEI. CDR3 length: 19 amino acids. Trimming left V 5 bases short and J 6 bases short, with 31 bases between.

The rearrangement joins TRBV5-6 to TRBJ1-2, with D perhaps TRBD1 (5 bases). The germline V gene encodes CDR1 SGHDT and CDR2 YYEEEE. V was shortened by 0 bases and J by 4 bases, with 13 bases between the two germline ends. This CDR3 spans 15 amino acids. The CDR3 DNA reads as TGTGCCAGCAGCTTGGGAGCTGGGACCTTCTATGGCTACACCTTC. Its protein is CASSLGAGTFYGYTF. The full variable domain, in which reference TRBV5-6 and TRBJ1-2 provide the parts outside the CDR3, is DAGVTQSPTHLIKTRGQQVTLRCSPKSGHDTVSWYQQALGQGPQFIFQYYEEEERQRGNFPDRFSGHQFPNYSSELNVNALLLGDSALYLCASSLGAGTFYGYTFGSGTRLTVV.

The rearrangement joins TRBV30 to TRBJ1-2; D is unresolved. The CDR3 loop spans 12 amino acids. Germline lookup yields CDR1 GTSNPN and CDR2 SVGIG (reference sequence). Trimming took 2 bases from V and 5 from J, leaving 9 bases between them. CDR3 loop: CAWSTLAYGYTF. In nucleotides, the CDR3 is TGTGCCTGGAGTACGCTGGCGTATGGCTACACCTTC.

This chain uses TRBV7-2 with TRBJ2-7; D gene ambiguous. V was pared by 5 bases and J by 2 bases, with 10 bases between. This CDR3 is 13 amino acids long. Germline lookup yields CDR1 SGHTA and CDR2 FQGNSA. For the CDR3, the DNA is TGTGCCAGCAGCCCCCCGGCGACCTACGAGCAGTACTTC. It translates to CASSPPATYEQYF.

The chain combines TRBV19 with TRBJ2-7; 7 nucleotides agree with TRBD2. The CDR3 is 13 amino acids. Germline CDR1 is LNHDA and CDR2 is SQIVND (reference sequence). The J segment lost 3 bases and the V segment lost 10 bases, leaving 9 bases of the junction unmatched. For the CDR3, the DNA is TGTGCCACCTCTCCCGGGGGGATCTACGAGCAGTACTTC. Its translation is CATSPGGIYEQYF.

CDR3 nucleotides: TGTGCCAGCAGCCCGAGACAGGGTAGAGAGACCCAGTACTTC. This codes for CASSPRQGRETQYF. The chain combines TRBV9 with TRBJ2-5; 7 bases are shared with TRBD1. The V gene's germline CDR1 is SGDLS and CDR2 YYNGEE. V lost 4 bases and J lost 4; bases outside the gene matches: 7. The CDR3 consists of 14 residues.

V and J are TRBV6-2 or TRBV6-3 and TRBJ2-7; 8 bases are shared with TRBD2. V was clipped by 6 bases and J by 6 bases; unmatched bases: 4. This CDR3 has 12 residues. The germline CDR1 and CDR2 sequences are MNHEY and SVGEGT. The CDR3 loop reads CASSPGGAEQYF. The DNA for the CDR3 is TGTGCCAGCAGCCCGGGGGGGGCCGAGCAGTACTTC.

The chain is built from TRBV15 and TRBJ1-1, with a possible D match to TRBD1 (5 bases). The CDR3 has 14 residues. Per the germline V gene, CDR1 is LNHNV and CDR2 is YYDKDF (reference sequence). V was cut by 5 bases and J by 5 bases, with 15 bases left in between. The CDR3 coding sequence is TGTGCCACCAGCCTCCAGGTAGGGGATACTGAAGCTTTCTTT. Translation gives CATSLQVGDTEAFF.

The chain joins TRBV15 to TRBJ2-3; D is unclear. Trimming left V 1 base short and J 5 bases short, with 7 bases between. Germline values: CDR1 LNHNV, CDR2 YYDKDF (reference sequence). The CDR3 sequence is 13 residues long. The CDR3 here is CATSRVQGDTQYF. The CDR3 region has the DNA TGTGCCACCAGCAGAGTGCAAGGAGATACGCAGTATTTT.

The genes are TRBV5-8 and TRBJ2-3; TRBD2 might be the D (6 bases). Germline V gene sequence: CDR1 SGHTS, CDR2 YDEGEE. The V end lost 1 base, the J end lost 2 bases, and 8 bases lay between the germline ends. The CDR3 length is 14 residues. The CDR3 coding sequence is TGTGCCAGCAGCTTGACTAGCCACACAGATACGCAGTATTTT. It yields the protein CASSLTSHTDTQYF. Drawing the rest from reference TRBV5-8 and TRBJ2-3, the complete variable domain is EAGVTQSPTHLIKTRGQQATLRCSPISGHTSVYWYQQALGLGLQFLLWYDEGEERNRGNFPPRFSGRQFPNYSSELNVNALELEDSALYLCASSLTSHTDTQYFGPGTRLTVL.

V is TRBV6-6 and J is TRBJ2-1; TRBD2 is a possible D gene (5 bases). Between the trimmed V and J ends, which lost 9 bases and 3 bases, there was a span of 15 bases. Germline loops: CDR1 MNHNY, CDR2 SVGAGI (reference sequence). This CDR3 is 14 amino acids long. The CDR3 DNA sequence: TGTGCCAGTGCCGGGGAGCCCCTCTACAATGAGCAGTTCTTC. Protein: CASAGEPLYNEQFF.

V is TRBV18 and J is TRBJ1-4; D gene ambiguous. Trimming removed 1 base from V and 5 bases from J, with 5 bases in between. Germline V gene lookup returns CDR1 KGHSH and CDR2 LQKENI. CDR3 length equals 13 residues. CDR3 nucleotides: TGTGCCAGCTCACCACAAGCAAATGAAAAACTGTTTTTT. It is translated as CASSPQANEKLFF.

This chain links TRBV5-5 with TRBJ1-3; D perhaps matches TRBD1 (6 bases). The CDR3 loop spans 14 amino acids. V lost 5 bases and J 6 bases, leaving 15 bases between the germline ends. Germline CDR1 and CDR2: SGHKS and YYEKEE (reference sequence). The CDR3 sequence: CASSPGGQANTIYF. In DNA form, the CDR3 reads TGTGCCAGCAGTCCTGGGGGGCAGGCAAACACCATATATTTT. Variable domain in full (rest from reference TRBV5-5 and TRBJ1-3): DAGVTQSPTHLIKTRGQQVTLRCSPISGHKSVSWYQQVLGQGPQFIFQYYEKEERGRGNFPDRFSARQFPNYSSELNVNALLLGDSALYLCASSPGGQANTIYFGEGSWLTVV.

The rearrangement links TRBV4-1 to TRBJ2-7; D not certain. This CDR3 region has 15 residues. Germline assignment: CDR1 MGHRA and CDR2 YSYEKL. V lost 1 base to trimming and J lost 3 bases, with 13 bases between them. The CDR3 nucleotides are TGCGCCAGCAGCCAAGTGGGTGACGGTATCTACGAGCAGTACTTC. Translation: CASSQVGDGIYEQYF.

This chain links TRBV25-1 with TRBJ2-2; D is possibly TRBD1 or TRBD2 (5 bases each). Germline CDR1 is MGHDK and CDR2 is SYGVNS. The CDR3 contains 17 residues. The V end was cut by 3 bases, the J end by 6 bases, with 20 bases between. CDR3 sequence: CASSEMGTQGGAGELFF. The CDR3 nucleotides are TGTGCCAGCAGTGAGATGGGGACGCAAGGAGGCGCCGGGGAGCTGTTTTTT.

The rearrangement joins TRBV4-3 to TRBJ2-7; the D gene could be TRBD1 or TRBD2 (5 bases each). Germline V gene data show CDR1 as LGHNA and CDR2 as YSLEER. Trimming left V 4 bases short and J 3 bases short, with 16 bases between. The CDR3 runs 15 residues. The CDR3 here is CASSPSPGGGYEQYF. The CDR3 bases are TGCGCCAGCAGCCCCTCCCCCGGTGGGGGCTACGAGCAGTACTTC.